This T cell receptor (beta chain) comes out of a study of T cells in localized non-small cell lung cancer. Repertoires were generated with immunoSEQ multiplex PCR, while TCRdb's copy carries only in-frame clones and drops some. Seen here are about 20,000 clones, around 87% observed once, and the top ten hold 12%. This material consisted of PBMCs, taken before any cancer treatment. This sequence was found in a man aged 40-75 years with stage II squamous cell lung carcinoma.

The CDR3 nucleotides read TGTGCCAGCAGCTTAGAATGGGGCGTCCGGCGAAATACGCAGTATTTT. Protein sequence: CASSLEWGVRRNTQYF. The chain employs TRBV7-2 and TRBJ2-3; the D gene is possibly TRBD1 (5 bases). Looked up from germline, CDR1 is SGHTA and CDR2 is FQGNSA. The CDR3 spans 16 residues. With 1 base removed from V and 7 bases from J, the gap between germline ends came to 18 bases.